Listed here is a single T cell receptor (beta chain). Its antigen is undetermined. Germline CDR1 reads WSHSY; CDR2 reads SAAADI. With 4 bases removed from V and 6 bases from J, the gap between germline ends came to 13 bases. The CDR3 has 14 residues. The data are from a study of OX40 agonist ivuxolimab in advanced cancers. Whole-study results and caveats: CD4+ T cells averaged fewer expanded clones than CD8+ T cells.

The data were produced by immunoSEQ multiplex PCR, yet TCRdb's version contains in-frame clones alone and is incomplete. The sample contains roughly 83,000 clones, roughly 83% of which appear only once. The source of this sequence is an adult with an advanced solid tumor such as melanoma, head and neck, liver or kidney cancer. The chain links TRBV10-2 to TRBJ2-1, with D perhaps TRBD2 (5 bases). The sample here was CD4+ or CD8+ T cells sorted from blood, taken in a trial of the OX40 agonist ivuxolimab. Here the CDR3 reads CASSGASRGNEQFF. In nucleotides, the CDR3 is TGCGCCAGCAGTGGGGCTAGCCGTGGCAATGAGCAGTTCTTC.